This T cell receptor beta chain was observed in a study of blood T cell repertoires in COVID-19. Turning to the study itself: Whether acute or convalescent, the COVID-19 samples came from the United States, Italy and Spain.

Trimming took 0 bases from V and 6 from J, leaving 12 bases between them. The CDR3 extends over 15 amino acids. Germline loops: CDR1 LNHNV, CDR2 YYDKDF (reference sequence). Only in-frame clones appear in the TCRdb table, and some are missing; sequencing was by immunoSEQ multiplex PCR. The sample contains approximately 130,000 clones, just under 80% of which appear only once. This clone was seen more than once but under ten times. The specimen sequenced was peripheral blood. The sequence was obtained from a human donor in a cohort sampled during active COVID-19. The chain couples TRBV15 to TRBJ1-5; D may be TRBD1 (5 bases). CDR3 loop: CATSREGLISQPQHF. The CDR3, as DNA: TGTGCCACCAGCAGAGAGGGGCTAATCAGTCAGCCCCAGCATTTT.